A single T cell receptor beta chain is shown here with its context. This sample is part of a study of blood T cell repertoires in COVID-19. The wider study: The samples span acute and convalescent COVID-19 from the United States, Italy and Spain.

The assay was immunoSEQ multiplex PCR, and TCRdb's table has in-frame clones only and misses some. The sample includes 150,000 or so clones, roughly 80% of them seen just once. The germline V gene encodes CDR1 MNHNS and CDR2 SASEGT. The CDR3 is made up of 15 amino acids. The ends were cut back, 2 bases at V and 2 bases at J, with 13 bases in the middle. This chain uses TRBV6-1 with TRBJ2-7, with D possibly matching TRBD1 (5 bases). Sequenced sample: peripheral blood. The sequence was collected from a woman aged 55-75 years with COVID-19, enrolled during active disease. In DNA, the CDR3 is TGTGCCAGCAGTGAATCGGTGGCAGGGCCCTACGAGCAGTACGTC. This encodes CASSESVAGPYEQYV.